This T cell receptor beta chain was sequenced in a study of blood T cell repertoires in COVID-19. Overall study: PBMCs, B-cell-depleted T cells, or T cells were the source of the cDNA or gDNA that made up the material.

Methods used by the authors: Amplification of reference gene primers provided the estimated nucleated cell counts. Clones were sequenced by immunoSEQ multiplex PCR, and TCRdb holds only the in-frame ones, with some missing. V and J calls and clone size are those listed in that table; D and trimming were worked out from the DNA. The sample holds 400,000 or so clones, approximately 86% seen once. Those enrolled, adults aged roughly 18 to 100 years, came from around 24 US areas. Researchers sorted participants into cohorts using their self-reported clinical history. The CDR3 sequence is 15 residues long. V was clipped by 4 bases and J by 2 bases; unmatched bases: 6. Germline values: CDR1 MGHRA, CDR2 YSYEKL.

The clonotype comes from a woman between 40 and 50 years old with acute COVID-19. The sequenced sample was PBMCs or T cells enriched from blood (not recorded which). V gene TRBV4-1 combines with J gene TRBJ1-2, with TRBD1 matching 8 bases. CDR3 DNA sequence: TGCGCCAGCAGCCCCACGACAGGGGAGAACTATGGCTACACCTTC. It yields the protein CASSPTTGENYGYTF.